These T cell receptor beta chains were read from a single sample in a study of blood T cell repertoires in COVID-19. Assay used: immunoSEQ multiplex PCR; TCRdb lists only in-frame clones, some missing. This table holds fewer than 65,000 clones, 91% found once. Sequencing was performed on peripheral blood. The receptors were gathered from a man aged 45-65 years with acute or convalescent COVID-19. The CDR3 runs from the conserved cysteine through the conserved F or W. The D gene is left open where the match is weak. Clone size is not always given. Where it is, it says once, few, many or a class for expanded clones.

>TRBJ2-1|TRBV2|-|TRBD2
TGTGCCAGCAGTGAAGCGCTTCGAGCGGGGGGCTATATCGATGAGCAGTTCTTC
CASSEALRAGGYIDEQFF
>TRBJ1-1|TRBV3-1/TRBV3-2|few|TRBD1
TGTGCCAGCAGCCCCGGACAGGGGAGGACTGAAGCTTTCTTT
CASSPGQGRTEAFF
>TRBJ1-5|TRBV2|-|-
TGTGCCAGCACCCCCGGTAGCAATCAGCCCCAGCATTTT
CASTPGSNQPQHF
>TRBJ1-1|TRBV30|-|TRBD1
TGTGCCTGGAGTGTGGGGACAGCTCCCGACGAAGCTTTCTTT
CAWSVGTAPDEAFF
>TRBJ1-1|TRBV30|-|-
TGTGCCTGGAGTGTGCCAGGCTACTACACTGAAGCTTTCTTT
CAWSVPGYYTEAFF
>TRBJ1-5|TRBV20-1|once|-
TGCAGTGCTATTGAAGAGGGGGTTGGCAATCAGCCCCAGCATTTT
CSAIEEGVGNQPQHF
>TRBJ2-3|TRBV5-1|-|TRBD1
TGCGCCAGCAGCGCCGGAACCGGGACAGGATACCAAGGAGGTTTGAATACGCAGTATTTT
CASSAGTGTGYQGGLNTQYF
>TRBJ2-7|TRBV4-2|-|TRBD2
TGTGCCAGCAGCCAAGATCTAGCGGGGGCTCGGGAGCAGTACTTC
CASSQDLAGAREQYF
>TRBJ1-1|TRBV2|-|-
TGTGCCAGCAGGGGAGGAGGGGTAACAGCTTTCTTT
CASRGGGVTAFF
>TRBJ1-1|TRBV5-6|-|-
TGTGCCAGCAGCTTGGCCTTGTCTGAAGCTTTCTTT
CASSLALSEAFF
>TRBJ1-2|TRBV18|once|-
TGTGCCAGCTCACCAATGGCAGGGGATAACTATGGCTACACCTTC
CASSPMAGDNYGYTF
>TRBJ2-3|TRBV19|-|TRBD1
TGTGCCAGTAGGACAGGGGGTTACAGCACAGATACGCAGTATTTT
CASRTGGYSTDTQYF
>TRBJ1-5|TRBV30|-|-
TGTGCCTGGAGGGCAGGGGCTCATCAGCCCCAGCATTTT
CAWRAGAHQPQHF
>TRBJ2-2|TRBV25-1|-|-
TGTGCCAGCAGTGAATACAACGGGGAGGGGGAGCTGTTTTTT
CASSEYNGEGELFF